This T cell receptor (beta chain) appears in the sequencing data of a study of T cell responses to AZD1222 COVID-19 vaccine. Study results and limitations: It was only a handful of AZD1222 recipients who were seropositive at baseline. Clonal diversity was possibly underestimated, and white British individuals and females predominated among donors.

As concerns this clone: Antigen: not known.

CDR3 length equals 14 residues. Trimming shortened V by 4 bases and J by 10 bases, and 19 bases separated the two germline ends. Germline V lookup: CDR1 MNHEY, CDR2 SVGAGI. Libraries were prepared by immunoSEQ multiplex PCR; TCRdb keeps only in-frame clonotypes and omits some of them. The repertoire holds fewer than 120,000 clones, about 94% seen once, with 2.5% to 3.5% in the top ten. Sequencing was performed on peripheral blood, taken 28 days after the second AZD1222 dose. The TCR sequence derives from an adult who received the AZD1222 COVID-19 vaccine. The V call is TRBV6-5, the J call TRBJ1-1; weak D call: TRBD1 (6 bases). CDR3 amino acids: CASSSLSEQGGAFF. DNA of the CDR3: TGTGCCAGCAGTTCATTATCGGAACAGGGAGGAGCTTTCTTT.